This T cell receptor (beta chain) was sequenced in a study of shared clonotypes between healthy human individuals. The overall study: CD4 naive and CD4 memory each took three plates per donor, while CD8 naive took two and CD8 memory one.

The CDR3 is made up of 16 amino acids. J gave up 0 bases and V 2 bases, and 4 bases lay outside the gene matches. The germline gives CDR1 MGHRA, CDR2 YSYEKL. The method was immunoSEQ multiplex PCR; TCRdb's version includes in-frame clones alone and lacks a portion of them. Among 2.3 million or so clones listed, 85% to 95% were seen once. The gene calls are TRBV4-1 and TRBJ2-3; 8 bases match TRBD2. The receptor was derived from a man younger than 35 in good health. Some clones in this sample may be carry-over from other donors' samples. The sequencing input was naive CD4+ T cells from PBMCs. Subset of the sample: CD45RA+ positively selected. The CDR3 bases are TGCGCCAGCAGCCAATATAGCGGGACTAGCACAGATACGCAGTATTTT. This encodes CASSQYSGTSTDTQYF.